The entry that follows covers one T cell receptor beta chain sequence. This clone has only one observation. Its target antigen remains unknown. Per-base quality was not reported, and no clone a single base away is much larger than it. These data belong to a study of cytomegalovirus exposure and HLA in healthy donors (dated by TCRdb to the late 2010s). Broadly, across the study: In an earlier analysis of about 560 of the donors, 276 Gb of sequence data and 120 million or so unique TCR beta sequences from roughly 180 million T cells were reported. The genetic ancestry cluster associated with self-reported Caucasian donors included roughly 84% of the roughly 380 genotyped donors. To study patterns of TCR occurrence, a later analysis re-analyzed previously published TCR beta repertoires from 500 to 850 donors and added high-resolution HLA genotyping. Typing coverage differed by locus: A, B, C, DRB1 and DQB1 were typed in roughly 620-630 donors, DQA1 in roughly 500, DPA1 in approximately 600, and DPB1 in approximately 450. Because of strong linkage in the cohort, five DR-DQ haplotypes were treated as single units for association and clustering. The T cell repertoires of around 670 subjects were profiled by immunosequencing and related to cytomegalovirus serostatus. The study combined high-throughput TCR immunosequencing, statistical association of individual TCRs with disease status, and machine learning to predict cytomegalovirus infection status. Roughly 320 gigabases of sequencing data and around 90 million unique TCR sequences made up an early release that covered several hundred HLA-typed donors. Genome-wide SNP genotypes for about 60% of the 666 donors were used in a later genetic analysis, which treated that subset as a discovery cohort. Among about 360 genotyped donors of the cohort, an average of around 240,000 unique TCR beta nucleotide sequences were sequenced per donor, around 20% of them non-productive. All discovery cohort repertoires had been generated using a single sequencing platform. To decide whether each TCR beta V gene segment behaved as functional or pseudogenic, an earlier analysis of approximately 600 of the donors relied on high-throughput TCR beta sequencing. Alongside the repertoire data, information on donor age, sex, ethnicity and CMV serostatus was compiled. Rather than drawing on any new phenotypic data, the later analysis identified candidate immune exposures from TCR beta sequences and the way those sequences occurred across donors. In addition to the first cohort of hundreds of subjects, a separate validation cohort of under 150 different subjects was used. The aim of the study was to test whether cataloging public T cell receptors could identify signatures of past pathogen exposure. HLA typing covered class I and class II loci at four-digit resolution. The paper's findings and limits, for the study overall: The classifier was reported to diagnose cytomegalovirus status with high specificity and sensitivity in both the original cohort and the validation cohort. Most CMV-associated TCR beta chains appeared to be HLA-restricted in a later analysis, and the HLA associations seemed to be driven largely by CMV exposure. For the cohort, immune exposure information was limited to CMV serostatus. According to a later analysis, TCR association rates differed among HLA loci, with DRB1 alleles showing the most associated TCRs and HLA-C alleles showing the fewest. According to the authors, the approach could potentially be generalized to other disease states and immunological phenotypes. Presence/absence analyses assumed roughly uniform sequencing depth across donors, an assumption that may not hold. Specific HLA alleles were associated with more than 15,000 TCR beta sequences at a false discovery rate of 0.05 in a later analysis. According to a later genetic analysis, donors in an Asian-associated ancestry cluster had fewer N-insertions in productive TCRs than the roughly 670-donor mean. The earlier analysis of a few hundred of the donors excluded over 15 rarely observed V segments, including chromosome 9 orphons, because counts were too low. Correlated functional status among segregating V segments might be attributable to linkage disequilibrium, but an unknown experimental factor could not be ruled out. Because the 87-base-pair reads could not distinguish some IMGT-functional V segments, including TRBV6-2 and TRBV6-3, those segments were excluded. HLA typing was unavailable for some donors at each locus, so association tests used only the typed subset. In this cohort, only TCR beta chains were sequenced, and detectable features were limited by the absence of alpha or paired-chain data. In vitro tests confirmed that a few of the cytomegalovirus-associated TCR beta chains recognize cytomegalovirus antigens. A later analysis reported that several top co-occurrence clusters appeared linked to parvovirus B19, influenza, CMV and Epstein-Barr virus. While some public TCRs were present in many individuals, most TCR sequences turned up only very rarely across donors. Strong co-occurrence of HLA alleles, especially DR and DQ, made assigning TCR associations to individual alleles difficult. A further reported finding was that TCR beta sequences accurately predicted the HLA-A and HLA-B alleles for most subjects in the first cohort. A later analysis found that HLA-associated TCR beta chains were more clonally expanded and had lower generation probabilities than equally common non-associated chains. A cluster of highly shared sequence variants was judged likely to be a technical artifact of the sequencing pipeline. The study listed 150 to 200 TCR beta chains as associated with cytomegalovirus. V-gene and J-gene trimming of TCR beta chains was associated with a missense DCLRE1C variant in a later genetic analysis, and the association was replicated in an independent cohort. Broadly in line with IMGT annotations, most TCR beta V segments showed up in productive rearrangements about 87% or about 30% of the time in an earlier analysis of several hundred of the donors.

The protocol used for the library was the immunoSEQ multiplex PCR assay. For the multiplex PCR, a mixture combining 60 forward primers for TCR Vbeta segments and 13 reverse primers for TCR Jbeta segments was used. Amplification of the CDR3 region of rearranged TCR beta genes was performed with a multiplex PCR assay on genomic DNA. The Illumina HiSeq System was used to sequence the amplified TCR beta libraries as 87-base-pair reads. In the original analysis: A later analysis counted about 80 million unique TCR beta chains across the 640 or so repertoires, and some 12 million of these chains were shared by at least two donors. To remove PCR and sequencing errors, raw reads were error-corrected and collapsed into unique sequences using a nearest-neighbor algorithm that merged closely related sequences. To assign V, D and J gene segments, CDR3 sequences were aligned to IMGT reference sequences. For a sequence to be retained, at least a six-nucleotide match to both a V gene segment and a J gene segment was required. A rearrangement counted as productive if the CDR3 had no stop codons and remained in frame with V and J, and every other rearrangement counted as non-productive. Following IMGT convention, CDR3 was defined as the stretch from the second conserved V-encoded cysteine to the conserved J-encoded phenylalanine. In an earlier analysis of 587 of the donors, sequences lacking an unambiguous match to a single V gene segment were excluded. An earlier analysis of a few hundred of the donors called V segments functional above 56.7% productive rearrangements and segregating when the between-donor standard deviation exceeded 5%. A statistical classification framework was built for diagnosing cytomegalovirus status from the catalog of TCR beta chain sequences. In a later analysis, TCR nucleotide sequences were compared against IMGT/GENE-DB human TR gene sequences so that V and J genes could be assigned. In a later analysis, CDR3 sequences and most-parsimonious VDJ recombination scenarios were assigned using the TCRdist pipeline. In a later analysis, each TCR beta chain was defined by its CDR3 amino acid sequence together with its V-gene family, and reads lacking a unique V-gene family were excluded. As a way to deal with suspected cross-contamination and a sequencing artifact, a later analysis dropped 450 to 600 nucleotide sequences that were highly shared and had low generation probability. In a later analysis, a clonal expansion index for each public chain was calculated from normalized within-repertoire ranks of inferred template counts. A later analysis computed generation probabilities with a VDJ recombination model fitted to out-of-frame rearrangements, and checked the results against IGoR. In a later analysis, hypergeometric tests were used to score TCR-TCR, TCR-HLA and TCR-CMV co-occurrence, with a repertoire-size bias correction applied to TCR pairs. False discovery rates were estimated in a later analysis by permuting HLA or CMV assignments 20 times. In a later analysis, co-occurring TCRs were grouped using DBSCAN, with TCRdist sequence similarity added in when clustering inside HLA-allele-positive subsets. Repertoires with fewer than 30,000 or more than 120,000 public chains were left out of co-occurrence clustering, as were a handful of repertoires with anomalous nucleotide sharing. TCRdb stores this immuneACCESS table with in-frame sequences only. Part of the clones is absent; in the studies checked, under half of the shortfall reflects unresolved V genes, and no reason is known for the rest. For V, J and clone size, that table is used; D and trimming come from the DNA. The sample profile shows around 150,000 clones; 75% to 80% of them were found once. The top ten clones comprise 4% to 6% of the sample.

The trim is 5 bases for V and 5 bases for J, with a gap of 15 bases between the germline ends. The CDR3 starts with the cysteine, ends with the phenylalanine, and has 14 residues. The DNA shown is the 42-base CDR3, in frame from base 1. The germline V gene sets CDR1 to MDHEN and CDR2 to SYDVKM. The cohort comprised some 680 healthy bone marrow donors. Cohort members were all nominally healthy when sampled, although unrecorded immune exposures were likely present. The donor was CMV seronegative and was included in the group of around 320 seronegative cohort members. Every donor gave a peripheral blood sample, and the peripheral blood mononuclear cells from that sample were used for TCR beta sequencing. Genomic DNA extraction from the blood cell samples was performed with the Qiagen DNeasy Blood Extraction Kit.

The receptor comes from a woman aged 45-59 years in good health and CMV-seronegative. The sequenced sample was PBMCs. The receptor chain draws on TRBV28 and TRBJ1-1, and perhaps TRBD1 as D gene, on 6 matching bases. The CDR3 protein is CASSITGFSTEAFF. The DNA sequence is as follows: TGTGCCAGCAGTATCACAGGGTTCAGTACTGAAGCTTTCTTT.